These T cell receptor beta chains were read from a single sample in a study of blood T cell repertoires in COVID-19. TCRdb keeps only in-frame clones here, not all; method: immunoSEQ multiplex PCR. The data contain around 160,000 clones, around four fifths of them seen just once; the ten biggest clones take up about 3.2%. Sequenced sample: peripheral blood. The source is a woman in her thirties or forties with active or convalescent COVID-19. Each CDR3 is given with its conserved first and last residue. D genes are given only for firm matches. Size is stated for part of the rows, as once, few or many counts, or as a class when the clone is expanded.

clone_size d_call j_call v_call cdr3_aa cdr3_nt
. TRBD2 TRBJ2-1 TRBV10-2 CASSGTPSGRANYNEQFF TGCGCCAGCAGCGGGACCCCTAGCGGGAGGGCCAACTACAATGAGCAGTTCTTC
. . TRBJ1-1 TRBV23-1 CASPVDTEAFF TGCGCCAGTCCGGTGGACACTGAAGCTTTCTTT
once TRBD1 TRBJ2-7 TRBV30 CAWRHGTGRYEQYF TGTGCCTGGAGACACGGGACAGGGCGTTACGAGCAGTACTTC
few . TRBJ1-5 TRBV2 CASKDRVNQPQHF TGTGCCAGCAAAGACAGAGTCAATCAGCCCCAGCATTTT
. TRBD2 TRBJ2-5 TRBV3-1/TRBV3-2 CASSPSGGQETQYF TGTGCCAGCAGCCCTAGCGGGGGACAAGAGACCCAGTACTTC
few TRBD1 TRBJ1-2 TRBV27 CASSFSGTGGDGYTF TGTGCCAGCAGTTTTTCCGGGACAGGGGGCGATGGCTACACCTTC
. . TRBJ1-5 TRBV4-1 CASSQEHFSNQPQHF TGCGCCAGCAGCCAAGAACATTTTAGCAATCAGCCCCAGCATTTT
. . TRBJ1-2 TRBV19 CASSSGTSRGANYGYTF TGTGCCAGTAGTAGCGGGACCTCACGCGGGGCTAACTATGGCTACACCTTC
. . TRBJ2-7 TRBV28 CASSLVGGAYEQYF TGTGCCAGCAGTTTAGTCGGCGGAGCCTACGAGCAGTACTTC
few . TRBJ1-1 TRBV6-2/TRBV6-3 CASSYAGLFNTEAFF TGTGCCAGCAGTTACGCCGGACTCTTTAACACTGAAGCTTTCTTT
. TRBD1 TRBJ1-5 TRBV6-5 CASSLRDSQPQHF TGTGCCAGCAGCCTAAGGGACAGTCAGCCCCAGCATTTT
. . TRBJ1-2 TRBV28 CASSLVGEHYGYTF TGTGCCAGCAGTTTGGTGGGAGAACACTATGGCTACACCTTC
. . TRBJ2-1 TRBV15 CATSRVRGEQFF TGTGCCACCAGCAGAGTAAGAGGTGAGCAGTTCTTC
. . TRBJ2-1 TRBV10-3 CAISESTAYNEQFF TGTGCCATCAGTGAGTCGACAGCCTACAATGAGCAGTTCTTC
. TRBD2 TRBJ2-7 TRBV10-3 CAIRGTSGGLPSYEQYF TGTGCCATCAGGGGGACTAGCGGGGGGCTCCCCTCCTACGAGCAGTACTTC
once . TRBJ1-5 TRBV19 CASSIHREYSNQPQHF TGTGCCAGTAGTATACACAGGGAATATAGCAATCAGCCCCAGCATTTT
. . TRBJ2-2 TRBV27 CASSSREDGRELFF TGTGCCAGCAGTTCCAGGGAGGATGGCAGGGAGCTGTTTTTT
. . TRBJ2-2 TRBV5-5 CASSLQGTAGELFF TGTGCCAGCAGCTTACAGGGTACGGCCGGGGAGCTGTTTTTT
. TRBD2 TRBJ2-1 TRBV16 CASSHLTSDLGEQFF TGTGCCAGCAGCCACTTGACTAGCGACCTAGGGGAGCAGTTCTTC
. TRBD1 TRBJ2-1 TRBV19 CASDDRGSVYQFF TGTGCCAGCGACGACAGGGGCTCGGTTTACCAGTTCTTC
. . TRBJ1-2 TRBV6-5 CASSYSPQGGYGYTF TGTGCCAGCAGTTACTCCCCGCAGGGTGGCTATGGCTACACCTTC
. . TRBJ2-7 TRBV15 CATSIQSSYEQYF TGTGCCACCAGCATACAGAGCTCCTACGAGCAGTACTTC
once TRBD1 TRBJ1-2 TRBV4-3 CASSPSSQGVYGYTF TGCGCCAGCAGCCCGTCTTCTCAGGGGGTATATGGCTACACCTTC
. . TRBJ1-6 TRBV10-2 CASTYHGSSYNSPLHF TGCGCCAGCACCTACCATGGGAGCTCCTATAATTCACCCCTCCACTTT
few . TRBJ1-5 TRBV28 CASSLRRVPYMSNQPQHF TGTGCCAGCAGTTTACGCAGGGTTCCGTATATGAGCAATCAGCCCCAGCATTTT
. . TRBJ1-2 TRBV30 CAWTPQANYGYTF TGTGCCTGGACCCCACAGGCTAACTATGGCTACACCTTC
few TRBD1 TRBJ1-1 TRBV10-1 CASSGTGSTEAFF TGCGCCAGCAGCGGGACAGGGTCGACTGAAGCTTTCTTT
. . TRBJ2-7 TRBV13 CASSLSRLLEQYF TGTGCCAGCAGCTTAAGCCGTCTCCTCGAGCAGTACTTC
. TRBD1 TRBJ1-1 TRBV28 CASSLGDRGNTEAFF TGTGCCAGCAGTTTAGGGGACAGGGGGAACACTGAAGCTTTCTTT
. . TRBJ1-2 TRBV15 CATSSAGLNYGYTF TGTGCCACCAGCAGTGCAGGGTTAAACTATGGCTACACCTTC
. . TRBJ2-1 TRBV9 CASSVQDGEQFF TGTGCCAGCAGCGTTCAGGATGGCGAGCAGTTCTTC